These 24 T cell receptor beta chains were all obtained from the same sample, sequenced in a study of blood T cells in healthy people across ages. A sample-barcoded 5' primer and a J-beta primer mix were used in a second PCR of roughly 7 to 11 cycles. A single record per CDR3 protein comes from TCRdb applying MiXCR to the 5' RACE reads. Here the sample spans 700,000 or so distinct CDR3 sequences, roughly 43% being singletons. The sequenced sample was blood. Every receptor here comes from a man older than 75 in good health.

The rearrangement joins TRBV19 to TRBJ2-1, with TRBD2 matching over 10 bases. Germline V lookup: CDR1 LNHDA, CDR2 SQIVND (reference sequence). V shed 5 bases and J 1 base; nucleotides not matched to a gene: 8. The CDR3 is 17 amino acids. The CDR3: CASSDGSSGGSYNEQFF. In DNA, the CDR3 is TGTGCCAGTAGTGACGGGTCTAGCGGGGGATCCTACAATGAGCAGTTCTTC.

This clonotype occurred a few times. The CDR3 DNA is TGCGCCAGCAACCGGGACTACGGGCCTGGGGCCAACGTCCTGACTTTC. Translated: CASNRDYGPGANVLTF. The chain carries TRBV4-3 and TRBJ2-6; 7 bases line up with TRBD2. Germline CDR1 reads LGHNA; CDR2 reads YSLEER. The trim removed 7 bases at V and 2 bases at J, leaving 8 bases unmatched. The CDR3 sequence is 16 residues long.

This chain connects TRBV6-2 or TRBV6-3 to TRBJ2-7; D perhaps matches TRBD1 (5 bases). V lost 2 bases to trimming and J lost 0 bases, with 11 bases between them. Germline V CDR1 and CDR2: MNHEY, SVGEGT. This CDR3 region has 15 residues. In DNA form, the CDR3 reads TGTGCCAGCAGTTACGACAGAAAAGTCTCCTACGAGCAGTACTTC. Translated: CASSYDRKVSYEQYF.

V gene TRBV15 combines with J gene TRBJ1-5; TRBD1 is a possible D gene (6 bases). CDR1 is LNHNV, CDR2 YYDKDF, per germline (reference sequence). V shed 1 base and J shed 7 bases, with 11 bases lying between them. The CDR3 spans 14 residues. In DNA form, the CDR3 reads TGTGCCACCAGCAGAGGTAACAGGGTGCAGCCCCAGCATTTT. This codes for CATSRGNRVQPQHF.

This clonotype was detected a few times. CDR3 sequence: CSARDRVAGGEQYF. The CDR3 DNA sequence: TGCAGTGCTAGAGATCGGGTTGCAGGGGGCGAGCAGTACTTC. The J gene is TRBJ2-5, the V gene TRBV20-1; 7 bases are shared with TRBD1. The J call is in doubt because the DNA end fits TRBJ2-7 better. The germline gives CDR1 DFQATT, CDR2 SNEGSKA (reference sequence). This CDR3 region has 14 residues.

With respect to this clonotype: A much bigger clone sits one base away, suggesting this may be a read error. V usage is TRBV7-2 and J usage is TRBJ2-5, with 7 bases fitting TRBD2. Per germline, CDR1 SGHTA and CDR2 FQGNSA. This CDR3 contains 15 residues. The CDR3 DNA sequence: TGTGCCAGCAGCTTAACGCTAGCGGACCAAGAGACCCTGTACTTC. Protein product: CASSLTLADQETLYF.

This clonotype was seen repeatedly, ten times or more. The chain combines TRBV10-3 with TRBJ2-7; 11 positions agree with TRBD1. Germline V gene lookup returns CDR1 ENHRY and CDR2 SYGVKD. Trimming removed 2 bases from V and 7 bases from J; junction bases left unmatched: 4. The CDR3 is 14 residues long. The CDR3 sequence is CAISEGTGGTEQYF. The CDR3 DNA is TGTGCCATCAGTGAGGGGACAGGGGGGACGGAGCAGTACTTC.

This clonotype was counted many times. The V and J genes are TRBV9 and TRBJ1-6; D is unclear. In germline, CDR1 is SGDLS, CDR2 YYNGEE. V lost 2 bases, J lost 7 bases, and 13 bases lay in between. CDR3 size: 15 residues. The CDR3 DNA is TGTGCCAGCAGCGTCGGTGTAGGACGAAATTCACCCCTCCACTTT. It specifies CASSVGVGRNSPLHF.

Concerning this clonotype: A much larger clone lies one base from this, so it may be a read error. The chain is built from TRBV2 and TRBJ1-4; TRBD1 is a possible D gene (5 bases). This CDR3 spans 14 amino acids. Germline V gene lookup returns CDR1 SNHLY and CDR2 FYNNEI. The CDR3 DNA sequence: TGTGCCAGCCGTGACAGATCCGCTAATGAAAAACTGTTTTTT. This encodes CASRDRSANEKLFF.

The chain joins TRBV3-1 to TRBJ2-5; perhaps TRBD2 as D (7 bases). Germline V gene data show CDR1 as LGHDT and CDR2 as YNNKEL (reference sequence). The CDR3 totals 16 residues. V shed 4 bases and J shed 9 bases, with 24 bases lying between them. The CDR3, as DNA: TGTGCCAGCAGCCTTGATGGGGGGGGGGCGTATTCTTCCCAGTACTTC. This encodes CASSLDGGGAYSSQYF.

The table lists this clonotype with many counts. The DNA for the CDR3 is TGTGCCAGCAGTGAGCGTGGGGCGTGGGATACGCAGTATTTT. This gives the protein CASSERGAWDTQYF. The rearrangement uses TRBV6-4 and TRBJ2-3, with D possibly matching TRBD1 (5 bases). This CDR3 has 14 amino acids. V gave up 3 bases and J gave up 6 bases, with 13 bases separating them. CDR1 MRHNA and CDR2 SNTAGT come from the germline V gene.

CDR3 sequence reads: CASGPGLQEQYF. Here the CDR3 DNA reads TGCGCCAGTGGCCCGGGACTACAAGAGCAGTACTTC. This rearrangement joins TRBV5-1 to TRBJ2-7, with 7 bases identical to TRBD2. The CDR3 totals 12 residues. With V trimmed by 8 bases and J by 7 bases, 9 bases remained unmatched. Germline V gives CDR1 SGHRS, CDR2 YFSETQ.

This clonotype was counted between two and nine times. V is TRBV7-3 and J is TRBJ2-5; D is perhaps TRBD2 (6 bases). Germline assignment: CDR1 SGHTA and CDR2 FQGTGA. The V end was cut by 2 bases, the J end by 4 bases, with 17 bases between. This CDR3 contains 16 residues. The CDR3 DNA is TGTGCCAGCAGCTTATCCCCCCACGTCGGGGGAGAGACCCAGTACTTC. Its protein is CASSLSPHVGGETQYF.

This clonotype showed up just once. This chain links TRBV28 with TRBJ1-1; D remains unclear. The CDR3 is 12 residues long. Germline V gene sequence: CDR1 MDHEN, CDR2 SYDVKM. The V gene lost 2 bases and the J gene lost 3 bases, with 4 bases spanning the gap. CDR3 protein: CASSLPHTEAFF. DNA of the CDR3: TGTGCCAGCAGTTTACCACACACTGAAGCTTTCTTT. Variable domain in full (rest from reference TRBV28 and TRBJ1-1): DVKVTQSSRYLVKRTGEKVFLECVQDMDHENMFWYRQDPGLGLRLIYFSYDVKMKEKGDIPEGYSVSREKKERFSLILESASTNQTSMYLCASSLPHTEAFFGQGTRLTVV.

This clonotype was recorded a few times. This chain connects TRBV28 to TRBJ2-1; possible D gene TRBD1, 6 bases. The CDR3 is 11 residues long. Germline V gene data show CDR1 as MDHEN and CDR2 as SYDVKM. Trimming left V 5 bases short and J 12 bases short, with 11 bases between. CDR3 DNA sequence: TGTGCCAGCAGTGAGACAGGCATGCAGTTCTTC. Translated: CASSETGMQFF.

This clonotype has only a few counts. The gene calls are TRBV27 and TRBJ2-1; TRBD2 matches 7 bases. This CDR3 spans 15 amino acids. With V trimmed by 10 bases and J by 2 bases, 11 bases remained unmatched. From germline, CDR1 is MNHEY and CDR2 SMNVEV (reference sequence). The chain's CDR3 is CATASFTSAYNEQFF. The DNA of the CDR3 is TGTGCCACCGCAAGCTTTACTAGCGCCTACAATGAGCAGTTCTTC.

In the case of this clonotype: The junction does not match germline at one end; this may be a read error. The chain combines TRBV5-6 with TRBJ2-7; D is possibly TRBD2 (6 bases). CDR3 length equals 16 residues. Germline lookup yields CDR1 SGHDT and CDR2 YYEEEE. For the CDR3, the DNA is TGTGTCAGCACGTACGGAGGGCCTTATTCCTCCTACGAGCAGTACTTC. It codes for CVSTYGGPYSSYEQYF.

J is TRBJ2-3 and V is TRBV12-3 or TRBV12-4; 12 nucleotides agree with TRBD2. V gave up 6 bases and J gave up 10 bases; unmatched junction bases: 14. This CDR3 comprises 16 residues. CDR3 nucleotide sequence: TGTGCCAGCAGCCGCGGGCTAGCGGGGGGGACGTATTCGCAGTATTTT. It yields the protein CASSRGLAGGTYSQYF.

The CDR3 protein is CSARDPSNRVVDGYTF. The CDR3 nucleotides read TGCAGTGCTAGAGACCCCTCCAACAGGGTTGTGGATGGCTACACCTTC. V and J are TRBV20-1 and TRBJ1-2, with a tentative D call TRBD1 (6 bases). The CDR3 sequence is 16 residues long. In germline, CDR1 is DFQATT, CDR2 SNEGSKA (reference sequence). V was clipped by 0 bases and J by 6 bases, with 20 bases between them.

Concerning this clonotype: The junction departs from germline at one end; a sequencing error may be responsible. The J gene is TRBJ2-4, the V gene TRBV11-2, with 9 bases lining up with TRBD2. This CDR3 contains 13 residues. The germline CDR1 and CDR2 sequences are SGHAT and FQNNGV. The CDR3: CASKASGTYEQCF. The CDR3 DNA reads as TGTGCCAGCAAGGCTAGCGGGACCTACGAGCAGTGCTTC.

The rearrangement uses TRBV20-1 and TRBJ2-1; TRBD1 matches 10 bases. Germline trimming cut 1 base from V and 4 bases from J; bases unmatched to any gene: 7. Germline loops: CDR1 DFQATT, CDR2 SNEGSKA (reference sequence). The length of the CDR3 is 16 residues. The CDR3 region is CSARVPTGGEYNEQFF. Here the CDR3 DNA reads TGCAGTGCTAGAGTCCCGACAGGGGGCGAGTACAATGAGCAGTTCTTC.

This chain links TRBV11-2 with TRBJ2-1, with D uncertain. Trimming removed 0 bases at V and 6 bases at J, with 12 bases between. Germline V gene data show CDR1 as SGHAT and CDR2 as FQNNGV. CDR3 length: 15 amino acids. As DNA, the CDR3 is TGTGCCAGCAGCTTAGATCGAGTAGCCGCCAATGAGCAGTTCTTC. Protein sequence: CASSLDRVAANEQFF.

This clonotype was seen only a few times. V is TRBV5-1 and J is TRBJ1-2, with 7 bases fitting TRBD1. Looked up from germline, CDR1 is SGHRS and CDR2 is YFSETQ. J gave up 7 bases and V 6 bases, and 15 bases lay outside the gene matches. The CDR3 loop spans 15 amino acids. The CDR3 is CASKKESGRGLGYTF. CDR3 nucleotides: TGCGCCAGCAAAAAGGAATCAGGGAGGGGGCTTGGCTACACCTTC.

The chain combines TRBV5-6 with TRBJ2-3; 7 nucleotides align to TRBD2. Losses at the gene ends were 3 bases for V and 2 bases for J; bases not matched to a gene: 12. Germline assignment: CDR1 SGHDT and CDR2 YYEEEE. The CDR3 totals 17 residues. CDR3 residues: CASSSAPSGEFTDTQYF. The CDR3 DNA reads TGTGCCAGCAGCTCCGCCCCCAGCGGGGAGTTCACAGATACGCAGTATTTT.